This TCR beta chain emerged from a study of blood T cell repertoires in COVID-19. Overall study context: PBMCs, B-cell-depleted T cells, or T cells provided the cDNA or gDNA that made up the material.

Germline V gene data show CDR1 as LNHDA and CDR2 as SQIVND (reference sequence). J was trimmed by 2 bases and V by 6 bases; bases with no gene match: 15. The CDR3 consists of 18 residues. Those enrolled, adults aged roughly 18 to 90 years, came from about two dozen US areas. Sequenced by immunoSEQ multiplex PCR; TCRdb stores in-frame clones only, minus some. Among about 210,000 clones listed, around 86% were seen once. This clonotype was obtained from a woman between 45 and 65 years old with acute COVID-19. Sequenced sample: PBMCs or T cells enriched from blood (not recorded which). The chain recombines TRBV19 with TRBJ2-2; 7 nucleotides match TRBD2. The CDR3 DNA sequence: TGTGCCAGTAGATCCCCCCTCGGCGGGGGATTAAACACCGGGGAGCTGTTTTTT. This codes for CASRSPLGGGLNTGELFF.